This T cell receptor (beta chain) stems from a study of identifying expanded T cells in peripheral blood (dated by TCRdb to between 2018 and 2021). Regarding the complete study: Separate aliquots of the same genomic DNA pool were sequenced to produce technical replicates, and four replicates were compared in pairs.

TCRbeta CDR3 regions were profiled by bias-controlled multiplex PCR amplification of genomic DNA with the immunoSEQ Assay. The study's own analysis went as follows. To quantify the absolute abundance of each unique TCRbeta CDR3 region, the sequences were collapsed and filtered. Differential abundance was tested with a binomial (Fisher-equivalent) model and with a beta-binomial model adding time-dependent variance fitted from healthy donors. Clones with fewer than 5 combined templates were removed, and a clone was called differentially abundant if the clone's Benjamini-Hochberg FDR was below 0.01. Beta-binomial variance was modeled as a function of total template count across the two samples using the form v = (b*log(k)+a)^2. TCRdb stores this immuneACCESS table with in-frame sequences only. Part of the clones is absent; in the studies checked, under half of the shortfall reflects unresolved V genes, and no reason is known for the rest. V and J calls and clone size follow that table, whereas D and trimming were derived from the DNA. Here the sample has roughly 63,000 clones; about 83% occur a single time. Together, the top ten hold about 18% of the sample.

No immune events such as infections were documented for the healthy donors during the collection period. Healthy-donor blood repertoires served as a training cohort to calibrate time-dependent variance in a beta-binomial model of T-cell clone differential abundance. The training cohort comprised approximately ten healthy donors, 3 female and 7 male. On average the donors were about 45 years old, and their ages spanned roughly 25 to 65 years. Whole blood was collected from each healthy donor at three time points spaced around two weeks apart and obtained from a commercial supplier. Genomic DNA was extracted from unsorted whole blood for immunosequencing. As to this clone: Its antigen remains unidentified. No clone much larger than this one lies a single base away; base qualities are absent.

Study-wide conclusions, independent of this receptor: The authors expected biological variance in healthy repertoires might increase further over much longer intervals such as months to years. Across all healthy-donor time intervals, the beta-binomial model significantly cut both the number of clones called differentially abundant and the false-positive rate. Across all healthy donors, variance in clone template counts between roughly 2-week samples was found to increase significantly with total template count. Between technical replicates the binomial model flagged roughly 1.1 differentially abundant clones, whereas over about two weeks the binomial model flagged about 16.4 and over approximately 4 weeks around 20.

The cysteine opens and the phenylalanine closes a CDR3 of 14 amino acids. Only the CDR3 portion is preserved as DNA: 42 bases, with reading frame beginning at the first base. Looking up the germline V gene yields CDR1 SGDLS and CDR2 YYNGEE. Relative to germline, V is missing 4 bases and J is missing 6 bases, with 7 bases of the junction outside any gene match. What was sequenced was blood. This sequence was found in a person aged 18 to 70 in good health. The rearranged chain carries TRBV9 and TRBJ2-4; 7 central bases correspond to TRBD2. The CDR3 region reads CASSPGGNLNIQYF. The DNA reads as follows: TGTGCCAGCAGCCCGGGGGGAAATCTAAACATTCAGTACTTC.